This is a list of T cell receptor beta chains from one sample in a study of Graves' ophthalmopathy and Graves' hyperthyroidism. TCRdb reanalysed the multiplex PCR reads using MiXCR and keeps one entry per CDR3 protein. This sample has about 620,000 distinct CDR3 sequences; 22% occur once, and the top ten carry approximately 7%. The sample was peripheral blood. The origin of the receptors is a woman under 30 with stable Graves' hyperthyroidism. Some clones in this sample may be carry-over from other donors' samples. Both conserved end residues are part of each CDR3. The D gene is left open where the match is weak. Clone size is shown for a subset of rows, as once, few, many or a class of expanded clone.

DNA: TGTGCCAGTAGTATAGATGTTCAGCCCCAGCATTTT
CDR3: CASSIDVQPQHF
V: TRBV19
D: -
J: TRBJ1-5
size: many

DNA: TGTGCCAGCAGCTCCGGGACATCTCTCTACGAGCAGTACTTC
CDR3: CASSSGTSLYEQYF
V: TRBV27
D: -
J: TRBJ2-7
size: many

DNA: TGCAGTGCCACCCGGGACAGCGTTCGGAACACTGAAGCTTTCTTT
CDR3: CSATRDSVRNTEAFF
V: TRBV20-1
D: TRBD1
J: TRBJ1-1
size: -

DNA: TGTGCCAGCAGTTTAAGGGGGCTCGGGGAGCTGTTTTTT
CDR3: CASSLRGLGELFF
V: TRBV12-3/TRBV12-4
D: TRBD1
J: TRBJ2-2
size: -

DNA: TGTGCCAGCTCACCGCTCAGGGTATACGAGCAGTACTTC
CDR3: CASSPLRVYEQYF
V: TRBV18
D: -
J: TRBJ2-7
size: -

DNA: TGTGCCAGCAGCAAGGGGTCAGGGATGGAGGCACCCCTCCACTTT
CDR3: CASSKGSGMEAPLHF
V: TRBV7-3
D: -
J: TRBJ1-6
size: -

DNA: TGTGCCAGCAGCCCGGACAGCGGGACCCAGTACTTC
CDR3: CASSPDSGTQYF
V: TRBV5-6
D: -
J: TRBJ2-5
size: -

DNA: TGTGCCAGCAGCCCTGACAGGCTCTCCTACGAGCAGTACTTC
CDR3: CASSPDRLSYEQYF
V: TRBV11-2
D: -
J: TRBJ2-7
size: few

DNA: TGTGCCAGCAGTTTCTCTAGCGGGGGGACAGAGACCCAGTACTTC
CDR3: CASSFSSGGTETQYF
V: TRBV12-3/TRBV12-4
D: TRBD2
J: TRBJ2-5
size: many

DNA: TGTGCCAGCAGACAGACAGTCACCTGGGGGACCGGGGAGCTGTGTTTT
CDR3: CASRQTVTWGTGELCF
V: TRBV11-1
D: -
J: TRBJ2-2
size: -

DNA: TGCGCCAGCAGCTCACAACAGGGGAACACTGAAGCTTTCTTT
CDR3: CASSSQQGNTEAFF
V: TRBV5-1
D: -
J: TRBJ1-1
size: many

DNA: TGTGCCAGCAGCGAGGGAGGTCACACTGAAGCTTTCTTT
CDR3: CASSEGGHTEAFF
V: TRBV9
D: -
J: TRBJ1-1
size: few

DNA: TGCAGTGCTAGAGGAAGAACGGGACGGATAGAAGCTTTCTTT
CDR3: CSARGRTGRIEAFF
V: TRBV20-1
D: -
J: TRBJ1-1
size: -

DNA: TGTGCCAGCAGCGTAGCTGTCCAGGGTAGCGGGGGGGCAGATGAGCAGTTCTTC
CDR3: CASSVAVQGSGGADEQFF
V: TRBV9
D: TRBD2
J: TRBJ2-1
size: few

DNA: TGTGCCTGGAGTGTAGGGCGCGAGACCCAGTACTTC
CDR3: CAWSVGRETQYF
V: TRBV30
D: -
J: TRBJ2-5
size: many

DNA: TGCAGTGCTCACAGACAGGGGGTGGCTGGCTACACCTTC
CDR3: CSAHRQGVAGYTF
V: TRBV20-1
D: TRBD1
J: TRBJ1-2
size: many

DNA: TGTGCCAGCAGTTTAGCGGTAGAGCAGCCCCAGCATTTT
CDR3: CASSLAVEQPQHF
V: TRBV12-3/TRBV12-4
D: -
J: TRBJ1-5
size: many

DNA: TGTGCCAGCAGCCGGACCCATAGCGGGAGCATACGAGAGACCCAGTACTTC
CDR3: CASSRTHSGSIRETQYF
V: TRBV4-2
D: TRBD2
J: TRBJ2-5
size: many

DNA: TGTGCCAGCAGCCCCAGGAGCGGCGGGGAGCTGTTTTTT
CDR3: CASSPRSGGELFF
V: TRBV11-2
D: -
J: TRBJ2-2
size: few

DNA: TGTGCCAGCAGTTTACCGGGGCAGGGCGGCGGGGAGCTGTTTTTT
CDR3: CASSLPGQGGGELFF
V: TRBV28
D: -
J: TRBJ2-2
size: few

DNA: TGTGCCAGCAGCCAGCACCTAGCGGGAACGAACACCGGGGAGCTGTTTTTT
CDR3: CASSQHLAGTNTGELFF
V: TRBV2
D: TRBD2
J: TRBJ2-2
size: many

DNA: TGTGCCAGCAGACAGGGACAGAGCCCCCCGGGGGAGCTGTTTTTT
CDR3: CASRQGQSPPGELFF
V: TRBV12-3/TRBV12-4
D: TRBD1
J: TRBJ2-2
size: few

DNA: TGTGCCAGTAGTTTGGGGGCCAACCGCGAGCAGTACTTC
CDR3: CASSLGANREQYF
V: TRBV19
D: -
J: TRBJ2-7
size: -

DNA: TGTGCCAGCACGCTAGGGGATTACCAAGAGACCCAGTACTTC
CDR3: CASTLGDYQETQYF
V: TRBV9
D: -
J: TRBJ2-5
size: -

DNA: TGTGCCAGCAGCGGAGACAGGAGGGAGACCCAGTACTTC
CDR3: CASSGDRRETQYF
V: TRBV5-6
D: -
J: TRBJ2-5
size: many

DNA: TGTGCCAGCAGTGAACGGCGGGGCACGAATCAGCCCCAGCATTTT
CDR3: CASSERRGTNQPQHF
V: TRBV6-1
D: -
J: TRBJ1-5
size: many

DNA: TGTGCCAGCAGCTTTTTGGATCGAAACACCGGGGAGCTGTTTTTT
CDR3: CASSFLDRNTGELFF
V: TRBV11-2
D: -
J: TRBJ2-2
size: -

DNA: TGTGCCAGTAGTTCAAGCGGGAGAAACCACGAGCAGTACTTC
CDR3: CASSSSGRNHEQYF
V: TRBV19
D: TRBD2
J: TRBJ2-7
size: many

DNA: TGTGCCAGTAGCTCGACAGCGATAAACTACGAGCAGTACTTC
CDR3: CASSSTAINYEQYF
V: TRBV19
D: -
J: TRBJ2-7
size: many

DNA: TGTGCCAGCAGAGGGGGGGTGCTGGGCACCGGGGAGCTGTTTTTT
CDR3: CASRGGVLGTGELFF
V: TRBV12-3/TRBV12-4
D: -
J: TRBJ2-2
size: many

DNA: TGTGCCAGCAGCAGGGGTCTATTCAACACCGGGGAGCTGTTTTTT
CDR3: CASSRGLFNTGELFF
V: TRBV28
D: -
J: TRBJ2-2
size: many

DNA: TGTGCCAGCAGTGACTTGGCAGGGAACGAGCAGTACTTC
CDR3: CASSDLAGNEQYF
V: TRBV2
D: -
J: TRBJ2-7
size: -